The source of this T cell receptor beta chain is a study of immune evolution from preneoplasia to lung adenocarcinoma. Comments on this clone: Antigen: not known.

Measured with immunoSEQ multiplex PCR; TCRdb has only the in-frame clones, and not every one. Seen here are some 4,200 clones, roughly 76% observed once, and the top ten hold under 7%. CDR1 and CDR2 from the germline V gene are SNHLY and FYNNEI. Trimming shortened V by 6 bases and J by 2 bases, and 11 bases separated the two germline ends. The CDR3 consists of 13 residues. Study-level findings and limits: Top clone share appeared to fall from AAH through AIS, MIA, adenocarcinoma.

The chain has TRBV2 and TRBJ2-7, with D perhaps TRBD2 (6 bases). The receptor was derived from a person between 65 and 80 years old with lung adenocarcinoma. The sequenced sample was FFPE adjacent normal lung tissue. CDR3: CASRAGGTYEQYF. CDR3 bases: TGTGCCAGCAGGGCCGGGGGTACCTACGAGCAGTACTTC.